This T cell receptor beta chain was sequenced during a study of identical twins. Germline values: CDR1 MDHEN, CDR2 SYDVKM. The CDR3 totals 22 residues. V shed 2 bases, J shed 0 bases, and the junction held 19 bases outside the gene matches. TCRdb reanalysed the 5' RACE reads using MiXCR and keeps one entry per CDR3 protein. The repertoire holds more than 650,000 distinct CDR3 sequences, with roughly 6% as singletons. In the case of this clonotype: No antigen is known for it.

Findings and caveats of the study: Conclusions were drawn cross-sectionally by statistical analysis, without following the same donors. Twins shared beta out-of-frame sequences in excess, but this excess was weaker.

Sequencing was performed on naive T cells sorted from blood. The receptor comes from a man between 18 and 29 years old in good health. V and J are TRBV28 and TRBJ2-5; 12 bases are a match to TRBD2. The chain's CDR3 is CASSLIGLAGGPTQSNQETQYF. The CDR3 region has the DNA TGTGCCAGCAGTTTAATCGGGCTAGCGGGAGGGCCTACACAATCGAACCAAGAGACCCAGTACTTC.